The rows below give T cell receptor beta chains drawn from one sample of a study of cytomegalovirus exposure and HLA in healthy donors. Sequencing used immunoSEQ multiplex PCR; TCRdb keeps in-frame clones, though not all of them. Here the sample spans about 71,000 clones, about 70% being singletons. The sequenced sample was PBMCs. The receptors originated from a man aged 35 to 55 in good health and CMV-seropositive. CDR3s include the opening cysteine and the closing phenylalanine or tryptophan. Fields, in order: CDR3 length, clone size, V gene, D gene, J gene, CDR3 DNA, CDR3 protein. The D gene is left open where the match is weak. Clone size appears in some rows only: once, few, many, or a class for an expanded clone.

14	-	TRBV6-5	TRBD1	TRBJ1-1	TGTGCCAGCAGCCCTGGACAGGGCGGGACTGAAGCTTTCTTT	CASSPGQGGTEAFF
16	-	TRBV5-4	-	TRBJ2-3	TGTGCCAGCAGCTTGAAACAGGGCTATAGCACAGATACGCAGTATTTT	CASSLKQGYSTDTQYF
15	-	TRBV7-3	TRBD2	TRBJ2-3	TGTGCCAGCAGCTTACGACGGGGGGGCCCAGATACGCAGTATTTT	CASSLRRGGPDTQYF
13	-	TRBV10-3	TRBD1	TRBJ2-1	TGTGCCACCCGACAGGGAACGGGCAATGAGCAGTTCTTC	CATRQGTGNEQFF
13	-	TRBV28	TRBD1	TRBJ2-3	TGTGCCAGCAGACGCCAGGGGGTAGATACGCAGTATTTT	CASRRQGVDTQYF
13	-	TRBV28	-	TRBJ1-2	TGTGCCAGCACGCTTCGGGGAATTGAGGGCTACACCTTC	CASTLRGIEGYTF
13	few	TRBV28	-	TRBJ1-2	TGTGCCAGCGGGGGAGGGCGAAACTATGGCTACACCTTC	CASGGGRNYGYTF
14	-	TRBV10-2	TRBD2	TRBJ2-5	TGCGCCAGCAGGTCTAGCGGGAGTCGAGAGACCCAGTACTTC	CASRSSGSRETQYF
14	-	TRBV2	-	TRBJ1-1	TGTGCCAGAGAGAATCAGGGGATGAACACTGAAGCTTTCTTT	CARENQGMNTEAFF
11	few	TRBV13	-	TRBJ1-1	TGTGCCAGCAGCTTAGTAGCGGAAGCTTTCTTT	CASSLVAEAFF
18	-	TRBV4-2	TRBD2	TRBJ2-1	TGTGCCAGCAGCCAGGTTCCCGCGGGGGGAGTCTCCTACAATGAGCAGTTCTTC	CASSQVPAGGVSYNEQFF
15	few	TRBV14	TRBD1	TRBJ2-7	TGTGCCAGCAGCCCCGGACAGGCAACCGGCTACGAGCAGTACTTC	CASSPGQATGYEQYF